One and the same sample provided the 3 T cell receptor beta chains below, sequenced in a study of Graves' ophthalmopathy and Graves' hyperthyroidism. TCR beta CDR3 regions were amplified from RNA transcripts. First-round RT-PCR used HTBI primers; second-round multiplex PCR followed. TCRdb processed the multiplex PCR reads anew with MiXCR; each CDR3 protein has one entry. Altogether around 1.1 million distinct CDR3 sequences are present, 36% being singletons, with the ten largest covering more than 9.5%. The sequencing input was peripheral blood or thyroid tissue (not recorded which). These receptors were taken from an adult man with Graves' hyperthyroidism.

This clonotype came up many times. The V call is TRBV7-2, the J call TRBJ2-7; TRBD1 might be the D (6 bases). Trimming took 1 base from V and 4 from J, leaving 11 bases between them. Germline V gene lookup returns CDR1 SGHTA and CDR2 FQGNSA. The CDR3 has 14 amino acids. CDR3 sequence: CASSLDFGTYEQYF. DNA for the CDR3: TGTGCCAGCAGCTTAGATTTTGGGACATACGAGCAGTACTTC.

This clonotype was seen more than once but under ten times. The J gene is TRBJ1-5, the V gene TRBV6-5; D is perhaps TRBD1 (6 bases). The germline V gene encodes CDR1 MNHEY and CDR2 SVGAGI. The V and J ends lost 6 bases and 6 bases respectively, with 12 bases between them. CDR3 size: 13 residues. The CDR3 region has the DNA TGTGCCAGCAGGTACAGGGATTCTCAGCCCCAGCATTTT. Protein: CASRYRDSQPQHF.

CDR3 sequence (DNA): TGTGCCACCGCCGGGACTAGCACCTACGAGCAGTACTTC. Its protein product is CATAGTSTYEQYF. The chain couples TRBV24-1 to TRBJ2-7, with 9 bases aligning to TRBD2. The trim removed 9 bases at V and 2 bases at J, leaving 4 bases unmatched. Germline V gene data show CDR1 as KGHDR and CDR2 as SFDVKD. This CDR3 is built from 13 residues.